These 22 T cell receptor beta chains originate from one sample sequenced in a study of blood T cell repertoires in COVID-19. Sequenced by immunoSEQ multiplex PCR; TCRdb stores in-frame clones only, minus some. The sample holds more than 300,000 clones, about 90% seen once. Sequenced material: peripheral blood. The receptors were sampled from a young woman with COVID-19, enrolled during active disease.

The chain carries TRBV15 and TRBJ1-2, with D maybe TRBD1 (6 bases). The CDR3 sequence is 16 residues long. V dropped 7 bases and J dropped 7 bases, with 25 bases sitting between them. Germline-derived CDR1 and CDR2 are LNHNV and YYDKDF (reference sequence). Here the CDR3 reads CATTLEGGLPPLGYTF. In nucleotides, the CDR3 is TGTGCCACCACCTTGGAGGGGGGGCTTCCCCCCCTTGGCTACACCTTC.

The chain links TRBV6-5 to TRBJ1-1; the match to TRBD1 covers 7 bases. The germline gives CDR1 MNHEY, CDR2 SVGAGI. The length of the CDR3 is 14 residues. The V and J ends lost 3 bases and 4 bases, in that order; junction bases with no gene match: 5. The CDR3 nucleotides are TGTGCCAGCAGTTATCGGACAGGTTCCACTGAAGCTTTCTTT. Translated, it gives CASSYRTGSTEAFF.

This clone was detected only a few times. The gene calls are TRBV28 and TRBJ1-4; no clear D gene. This CDR3 spans 13 amino acids. V was shortened by 6 bases and J by 5 bases, with 10 bases between the two germline ends. Germline CDR1 MDHEN, CDR2 SYDVKM. CDR3 coding DNA: TGTGCCAGCAGAACTATGCTGAATGAAAAACTGTTTTTT. Translation gives CASRTMLNEKLFF. Filled out from reference TRBV28 and TRBJ1-4, the complete variable domain reads DVKVTQSSRYLVKRTGEKVFLECVQDMDHENMFWYRQDPGLGLRLIYFSYDVKMKEKGDIPEGYSVSREKKERFSLILESASTNQTSMYLCASRTMLNEKLFFGSGTQLSVL.

V is TRBV30 and J is TRBJ1-2, with TRBD1 matching over 8 bases. This CDR3 contains 14 residues. V was clipped by 2 bases and J by 7 bases; unmatched bases: 9. CDR1 is GTSNPN, CDR2 SVGIG, per germline (reference sequence). In nucleotides, the CDR3 is TGTGCCTGGAGTTGGGACCAGGGGGCGCCTGGCTACACCTTC. Translating it yields CAWSWDQGAPGYTF.

This chain joins TRBV7-9 and TRBJ1-6, with 7 bases aligning to TRBD1. The germline gives CDR1 SEHNR, CDR2 FQNEAQ (reference sequence). Trimming at V came to 0 bases and at J to 7 bases, leaving 3 bases not matched to a gene. The CDR3 is 15 residues long. CDR3 region: CASSLAGGTNSPLHF. CDR3 nucleotide sequence: TGTGCCAGCAGCTTAGCAGGGGGCACGAATTCACCCCTCCACTTT. The entire variable domain, with the rest obtained from reference TRBV7-9 and TRBJ1-6, is as follows: DTGVSQNPRHKITKRGQNVTFRCDPISEHNRLYWYRQTLGQGPEFLTYFQNEAQLEKSRLLSDRFSAERPKGSFSTLEIQRTEQGDSAMYLCASSLAGGTNSPLHFGNGTRLTVT.

The V gene is TRBV15, the J gene TRBJ2-5, with 8 bases that match TRBD2. Losses at the gene ends were 5 bases for V and 5 bases for J; bases not matched to a gene: 13. The CDR3 extends over 16 amino acids. Germline CDR1 reads LNHNV; CDR2 reads YYDKDF (reference sequence). CDR3 in amino acids: CATSFPGGGLGETQYF. In DNA form, the CDR3 reads TGTGCCACCAGCTTCCCGGGAGGGGGGTTAGGGGAGACCCAGTACTTC.

V gene TRBV2 combines with J gene TRBJ2-5; 9 bases are a match to TRBD2. The CDR3 loop spans 16 amino acids. V shed 6 bases and J 3 bases; nucleotides not matched to a gene: 11. Germline V gene sequence: CDR1 SNHLY, CDR2 FYNNEI. The DNA for the CDR3 is TGTGCCAGCAGCGACCTTGGTTCTAGCGGGAAAGAGACCCAGTACTTC. This codes for CASSDLGSSGKETQYF.

The V gene is TRBV6-1, the J gene TRBJ1-6, with D possibly being TRBD1 (5 bases). The CDR3 is 14 residues long. Between the trimmed V and J ends, which lost 2 bases and 8 bases, there was a span of 10 bases. Germline V gene lookup returns CDR1 MNHNS and CDR2 SASEGT. The CDR3 DNA is TGTGCCAGCAGTGAAATGGGGGGGGATTCACCCCTCCACTTT. Translating gives CASSEMGGDSPLHF.

The CDR3 coding sequence is TGCGCCAGCAGTGAGGGGACTCACACAGATACGCAGTATTTT. Translating it yields CASSEGTHTDTQYF. This chain links TRBV10-1 with TRBJ2-3; D may be TRBD2 (6 bases). The V gene lost 2 bases and the J gene lost 2 bases, with 8 bases spanning the gap. Germline values: CDR1 WNHNN, CDR2 SYGVQD (reference sequence). There are 14 residues in the CDR3.

The J gene is TRBJ1-5, the V gene TRBV2, with 7 bases aligning to TRBD1. CDR1 and CDR2 from the germline V gene are SNHLY and FYNNEI. The J segment lost 1 base and the V segment lost 6 bases, leaving 6 bases of the junction unmatched. This CDR3 spans 15 amino acids. CDR3 sequence (DNA): TGTGCCAGCAGGGTAGGGGGCTCGAGCAATCAGCCCCAGCATTTT. Its translation: CASRVGGSSNQPQHF.

This sequence joins TRBV5-1 and TRBJ1-1; 8 nucleotides align to TRBD1. The CDR3 has 15 residues. Germline assignment: CDR1 SGHRS and CDR2 YFSETQ. J was trimmed by 4 bases and V by 4 bases; bases with no gene match: 9. The CDR3 DNA reads as TGCGCCAGCAGCCCCGCTACAGGGGGTTCCACTGAAGCTTTCTTT. As protein: CASSPATGGSTEAFF.

The chain employs TRBV11-3 and TRBJ2-3, with 10 bases aligning to TRBD1. J gave up 1 base and V 3 bases, and 4 bases lay outside the gene matches. This CDR3 comprises 16 residues. Germline V gene sequence: CDR1 SGHNT, CDR2 YENEEA. The chain's CDR3 is CASSFAGTGGTDTQYF. The DNA for the CDR3 is TGTGCCAGCAGCTTCGCCGGGACAGGGGGCACAGATACGCAGTATTTT.

The rearrangement uses TRBV6-5 and TRBJ1-2; D might be TRBD1 (6 bases). CDR1 is MNHEY and CDR2 is SVGAGI in the germline V gene. This CDR3 is built from 14 residues. V lost 4 bases, J lost 6 bases, and 15 bases lay in between. The CDR3 DNA follows: TGTGCCAGCAGTTTCGGACAGTTCGGCGATGGCTACACCTTC. Translation: CASSFGQFGDGYTF.

CDR3 sequence: CASSYSGQKNEQFF. The CDR3 DNA reads as TGTGCCAGCAGTTACTCGGGGCAGAAAAATGAGCAGTTCTTC. This chain links TRBV6-5 with TRBJ2-1; D is possibly TRBD1 (5 bases). Germline CDR1 MNHEY, CDR2 SVGAGI. The CDR3 length is 14 residues. The ends were cut back, 0 bases at V and 7 bases at J, with 10 bases in the middle.

This chain links TRBV28 with TRBJ1-1; maybe TRBD1 (6 bases). The CDR3 has 11 amino acids. Trimming pared 7 bases from V and 5 bases from J, leaving 8 bases between. Germline CDR1 is MDHEN and CDR2 is SYDVKM. In DNA form, the CDR3 reads TGTGCCAGCATAAGGGGGACTGAAGCTTTCTTT. It codes for CASIRGTEAFF.

The V call is TRBV6-5, the J call TRBJ2-7; D remains ambiguous. The CDR3 length is 14 residues. CDR1 MNHEY and CDR2 SVGAGI come from the germline V gene. The ends were cut back, 5 bases at V and 3 bases at J, with 14 bases in the middle. The CDR3 region is CASSPTQDHYEQYV. Written as DNA, the CDR3 is TGTGCCAGCAGTCCTACGCAGGATCACTACGAGCAGTACGTC.

The chain carries TRBV5-4 and TRBJ2-1, with D hard to call. Trimming took off 5 bases at V and 4 bases at J, with 10 bases between the two ends. Germline V gene data show CDR1 as SGHNT and CDR2 as YYREEE (reference sequence). This CDR3 contains 13 residues. The CDR3 loop reads CASSQDLYNEQFF. As DNA, the CDR3 is TGTGCCAGCAGTCAAGACTTATACAATGAGCAGTTCTTC. The full variable domain, its missing parts supplied by reference TRBV5-4 and TRBJ2-1, is ETGVTQSPTHLIKTRGQQVTLRCSSQSGHNTVSWYQQALGQGPQFIFQYYREEENGRGNFPPRFSGLQFPNYSSELNVNALELDDSALYLCASSQDLYNEQFFGPGTRLTVL.

The rearrangement uses TRBV27 and TRBJ1-1; 7 bases fit TRBD1. CDR1 and CDR2 from the germline V gene are MNHEY and SMNVEV (reference sequence). V lost 3 bases, J lost 3 bases, and 1 base stayed unmatched. The CDR3 runs to 13 residues. This CDR3 reads CASSLTGYTEAFF. Here the CDR3 DNA reads TGTGCCAGCAGTTTGACAGGGTACACTGAAGCTTTCTTT.

The chain employs TRBV9 and TRBJ2-3; no definite D call. V lost 4 bases, J lost 1 base, and 10 bases lay in between. Germline V CDR1 and CDR2: SGDLS, YYNGEE. The CDR3 totals 14 residues. For the CDR3, the DNA is TGTGCCAGCAGCCTTAGTCCTGGCACAGATACGCAGTATTTT. This encodes CASSLSPGTDTQYF.

The chain joins TRBV5-1 to TRBJ2-2; 7 bases fit TRBD1. Trimming took 1 base from V and 3 from J; bases not matched to a gene: 3. The CDR3 contains 15 residues. Germline CDR1 and CDR2: SGHRS and YFSETQ. In DNA form, the CDR3 reads TGCGCCAGCAGCTTGTCGACAGGGTACACCGGGGAGCTGTTTTTT. Translated, it gives CASSLSTGYTGELFF.

The rearrangement uses TRBV5-8 and TRBJ1-2; TRBD1 matches at 10 bases. The CDR3 has 19 residues. V was pared by 3 bases and J by 4 bases, with 18 bases of the junction left unmatched. Germline CDR1 is SGHTS and CDR2 is YDEGEE. The CDR3 DNA reads as TGTGCCAGCAGCTCGGTTATAGGAGACAGGGGGCTATTACTCTATGGCTACACCTTC. It is translated as CASSSVIGDRGLLLYGYTF. The full variable domain, with the rest looked up from reference TRBV5-8 and TRBJ1-2, is EAGVTQSPTHLIKTRGQQATLRCSPISGHTSVYWYQQALGLGLQFLLWYDEGEERNRGNFPPRFSGRQFPNYSSELNVNALELEDSALYLCASSSVIGDRGLLLYGYTFGSGTRLTVV.

The gene calls are TRBV19 and TRBJ1-2; D remains unclear. The germline V gene encodes CDR1 LNHDA and CDR2 SQIVND (reference sequence). V dropped 6 bases and J dropped 7 bases, with 12 bases sitting between them. The CDR3 runs 12 residues. The CDR3 is CASRKEVGGYTF. The CDR3 DNA reads TGTGCCAGTAGGAAAGAAGTCGGTGGCTACACCTTC. The complete variable domain, with remaining parts taken from reference TRBV19 and TRBJ1-2, reads DGGITQSPKYLFRKEGQNVTLSCEQNLNHDAMYWYRQDPGQGLRLIYYSQIVNDFQKGDIAEGYSVSREKKESFPLTVTSAQKNPTAFYLCASRKEVGGYTFGSGTRLTVV.